Shown below are 20 T cell receptor beta chains from a single sample sequenced in a study of cytotoxic CD8 clonotypes in ibrutinib-treated CLL. TCRdb's copy holds only in-frame clones and misses some; the assay was immunoSEQ multiplex PCR. This sample yields around 310,000 clones, of which almost 80% are seen a single time; more than 6% belongs to the top ten. The sample was PBMCs, taken before ibrutinib treatment. Receptor source: a human donor with chronic lymphocytic leukemia.

Only a few counts were recorded for this clone. The chain recombines TRBV2 with TRBJ2-7; the match to TRBD2 covers 7 bases. The germline V gene encodes CDR1 SNHLY and CDR2 FYNNEI. The CDR3 is made up of 15 amino acids. V was pared by 2 bases and J by 4 bases, with 8 bases of the junction left unmatched. CDR3 sequence (DNA): TGTGCCAGCAGTGAAAGGGTACTAGCGCTATACGAGCAGTACTTC. Translated, it gives CASSERVLALYEQYF.

The rearrangement uses TRBV27 and TRBJ2-7, with TRBD2 identical over 13 bases. This CDR3 contains 17 residues. Germline V lookup: CDR1 MNHEY, CDR2 SMNVEV (reference sequence). V lost 5 bases, J lost 3 bases, and 10 bases stayed unmatched. This CDR3 reads CASSHTSGRASFYEQYF. The CDR3 nucleotides are TGTGCCAGCAGTCACACTAGCGGGAGGGCCTCATTCTACGAGCAGTACTTC.

The V call is TRBV5-1, the J call TRBJ2-7, with 8 bases matching TRBD2. The V gene end was trimmed by 4 bases and the J gene end by 5 bases; junction bases not matched to a gene: 8. Looked up from germline, CDR1 is SGHRS and CDR2 is YFSETQ. The CDR3 sequence is 14 residues long. The CDR3 DNA follows: TGCGCCAGCAGCCTGGGCGGGGGGACGGACGAGCAGTACTTC. It specifies CASSLGGGTDEQYF.

V gene TRBV6-1 combines with J gene TRBJ1-4; the match to TRBD1 covers 7 bases. There are 14 residues in the CDR3. Germline CDR1 is MNHNS and CDR2 is SASEGT. Unmatched junction bases numbered 1, after V lost 5 bases and J lost 1 base. The CDR3 is CASSHRGTNEKLFF. CDR3 nucleotides: TGTGCCAGCAGTCACAGGGGAACTAATGAAAAACTGTTTTTT.

The chain uses TRBV5-1 and TRBJ2-1; D is perhaps TRBD1 (6 bases). The CDR3 is 14 amino acids. Germline CDR1 reads SGHRS; CDR2 reads YFSETQ. V was cut by 2 bases and J by 7 bases, with 13 bases left in between. The CDR3, as DNA: TGCGCCAGCAGCTTAGTGGGGGCTGGGAATGAGCAGTTCTTC. This gives the protein CASSLVGAGNEQFF.

Points on this clone: Different DNA sequences within this sample yield the same CDR3. V gene TRBV4-3 combines with J gene TRBJ1-5; no clear D. The V end lost 0 bases, the J end lost 5 bases, and 5 bases lay between the germline ends. The CDR3 runs 13 residues. CDR1 and CDR2 from the germline V gene are LGHNA and YSLEER. The CDR3 coding sequence is TGCGCCAGCAGCCAAGATCGGGATCAGCCCCAGCATTTT. This codes for CASSQDRDQPQHF.

V gene TRBV18 combines with J gene TRBJ2-1; 9 bases are shared with TRBD2. The CDR3 is 12 amino acids. Germline CDR1 reads KGHSH; CDR2 reads LQKENI. V lost 6 bases to trimming and J lost 15 bases; unmatched junction nucleotides: 9. CDR3 residues: CASSPAGTSWFF. In nucleotides, the CDR3 is TGTGCCAGCTCGCCAGCCGGGACTAGCTGGTTCTTC.

The chain links TRBV29-1 to TRBJ2-3; TRBD1 aligns across 12 bases. Germline loops: CDR1 SQVTM, CDR2 ANQGSEA. Losses at the gene ends were 5 bases for V and 1 base for J; bases not matched to a gene: 7. This CDR3 has 16 residues. This chain's CDR3 is CSVWDRGQDGTDTQYF. The CDR3 DNA follows: TGCAGCGTTTGGGACAGGGGGCAAGACGGCACAGATACGCAGTATTTT.

This chain connects TRBV30 to TRBJ2-7, with 9 bases identical to TRBD2. The germline V gene has CDR1 GTSNPN and CDR2 SVGIG (reference sequence). The CDR3 length is 14 residues. The V and J ends lost 4 bases and 1 base, in that order; junction bases with no gene match: 5. Written as DNA, the CDR3 is TGTGCCTGGAACCTACTAGCGGGTTCCTACGAGCAGTACTTC. Residues: CAWNLLAGSYEQYF.

In regard to this clone: The junction differs from germline at one of its ends, possibly a read error. The rearrangement links TRBV6-5 to TRBJ2-2, with unresolved D. The CDR3 is 13 amino acids. Germline V gene data show CDR1 as MNHEY and CDR2 as SVGAGI. CDR3 amino acids: CASSRTNSGELFF. CDR3 DNA sequence: TGTGCCAGCAGTCGTACCAACAGCGGGGAGCTGTTTTTT.

The V gene is TRBV6-5, the J gene TRBJ1-5; weak D call: TRBD1 (5 bases). Looked up from germline, CDR1 is MNHEY and CDR2 is SVGAGI. The CDR3 sequence is 13 residues long. V was shortened by 6 bases and J by 3 bases, with 9 bases between the two germline ends. The chain's CDR3 is CASRRDPNQPQHF. In nucleotides, the CDR3 is TGTGCCAGCAGGCGGGACCCCAATCAGCCCCAGCATTTT.

The chain carries TRBV4-3 and TRBJ2-1; tentatively, D is TRBD1 (5 bases). Germline V gene lookup returns CDR1 LGHNA and CDR2 YSLEER. Trimming took 4 bases from V and 7 from J, leaving 17 bases between them. The CDR3 sequence is 15 residues long. CDR3 amino acids: CASSRLGQRSNEQFF. In nucleotides, the CDR3 is TGCGCCAGCAGCCGGCTCGGACAAAGGTCGAATGAGCAGTTCTTC.

The rearrangement joins TRBV6-6 to TRBJ1-1; no clear D. Germline loops: CDR1 MNHNY, CDR2 SVGAGI (reference sequence). Trimming stripped 6 bases from V and 3 bases from J, with 8 bases between. This CDR3 region has 12 residues. The CDR3 DNA follows: TGTGCCAGCAGGTGGACGGACACTGAAGCTTTCTTT. Its translation: CASRWTDTEAFF.

V usage is TRBV4-2 and J usage is TRBJ1-3; no firm D call. Germline V CDR1 and CDR2: LGHNA, YNFKEQ. V lost 0 bases to trimming and J lost 0 bases, with 12 bases between them. The CDR3 length is 17 residues. DNA of the CDR3: TGTGCCAGCAGCCAAGAGGAAGGGAGACTCTCTGGAAACACCATATATTTT. Its translation is CASSQEEGRLSGNTIYF.

The chain recombines TRBV7-2 with TRBJ1-5; possibly TRBD1 for D (5 bases). V lost 4 bases and J lost 2, with 9 bases in between. This CDR3 is 14 amino acids long. Germline-derived CDR1 and CDR2 are SGHTA and FQGNSA. This CDR3 is CASSSRGGNQPQHF. The CDR3 nucleotides are TGTGCCAGCAGCTCTAGGGGTGGCAATCAGCCCCAGCATTTT.

This chain links TRBV28 with TRBJ1-2; D remains unclear. CDR1 and CDR2 (germline): MDHEN, SYDVKM. The CDR3 runs 12 residues. V was trimmed by 4 bases and J by 8 bases, leaving 11 bases between them. CDR3 in amino acids: CASSSMEDGYTF. The CDR3, as DNA: TGTGCCAGCAGTTCTATGGAGGACGGCTACACCTTC.

The chain uses TRBV11-2 and TRBJ2-1, with TRBD2 identical over 7 bases. J gave up 5 bases and V 5 bases, and 9 bases lay outside the gene matches. CDR1 SGHAT and CDR2 FQNNGV come from the germline V gene. The CDR3 contains 15 residues. Here the CDR3 DNA reads TGTGCCAGCAGCCTATGGACTAGTGGTGACAATGAGCAGTTCTTC. It codes for CASSLWTSGDNEQFF. Full variable domain (outside the CDR3, taken from reference TRBV11-2 and TRBJ2-1): EAGVAQSPRYKIIEKRQSVAFWCNPISGHATLYWYQQILGQGPKLLIQFQNNGVVDDSQLPKDRFSAERLKGVDSTLKIQPAKLEDSAVYLCASSLWTSGDNEQFFGPGTRLTVL.

The CDR3 loop reads CASSELPGASGRASEQFF. The CDR3 DNA sequence: TGCGCCAGCAGTGAACTTCCAGGGGCTAGCGGGAGGGCCAGTGAGCAGTTCTTC. This chain links TRBV10-1 with TRBJ2-1, with 12 bases that match TRBD2. The CDR3 contains 18 residues. Trimming took 3 bases from V and 9 from J; bases not matched to a gene: 15. The germline V gene has CDR1 WNHNN and CDR2 SYGVQD (reference sequence).

The rearrangement uses TRBV29-1 and TRBJ2-6, with TRBD1 matching over 7 bases. This CDR3 has 16 amino acids. Germline V gene sequence: CDR1 SQVTM, CDR2 ANQGSEA. V lost 3 bases and J lost 0; bases outside the gene matches: 5. CDR3 DNA: TGCAGCGTTGATCGACAGGGAAACTCTGGGGCCAACGTCCTGACTTTC. Translating gives CSVDRQGNSGANVLTF.

This clone is a singleton in its sample. The chain employs TRBV4-2 and TRBJ2-1; 10 nucleotides match TRBD2. V gave up 3 bases and J gave up 15 bases; unmatched junction bases: 14. Germline CDR1 is LGHNA and CDR2 is YNFKEQ. The CDR3 sequence is 15 residues long. The DNA for the CDR3 is TGTGCCAGCAGCCAGCCCCACATGGCTAGCGGGAGTAGGTTCTTC. Translated: CASSQPHMASGSRFF.